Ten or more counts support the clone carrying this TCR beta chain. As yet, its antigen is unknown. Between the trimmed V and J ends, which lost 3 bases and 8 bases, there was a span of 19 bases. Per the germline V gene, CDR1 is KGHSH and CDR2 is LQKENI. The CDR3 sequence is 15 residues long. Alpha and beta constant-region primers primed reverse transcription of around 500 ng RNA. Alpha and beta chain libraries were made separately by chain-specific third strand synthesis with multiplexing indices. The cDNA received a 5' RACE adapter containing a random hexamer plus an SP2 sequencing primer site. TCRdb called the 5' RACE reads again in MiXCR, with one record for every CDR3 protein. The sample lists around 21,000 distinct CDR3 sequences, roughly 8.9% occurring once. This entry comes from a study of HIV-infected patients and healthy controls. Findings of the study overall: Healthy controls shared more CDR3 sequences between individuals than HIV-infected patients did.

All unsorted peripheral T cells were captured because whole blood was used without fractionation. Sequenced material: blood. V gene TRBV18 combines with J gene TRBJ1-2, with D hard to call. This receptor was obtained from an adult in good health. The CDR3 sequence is CASSPDGPPSRGYTF. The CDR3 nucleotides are TGTGCCAGCTCACCCGATGGTCCACCGTCTAGGGGCTACACCTTC.